Only a few counts were recorded for the clone carrying this T cell receptor (beta chain). No antigen is known for it. The PCR employed 60 Vbeta primers together with 13 Jbeta primers. Sequencing used immunoSEQ multiplex PCR; TCRdb keeps in-frame clones, though not all of them. The sample lists some 150,000 clones, roughly 87% occurring once. This sample is part of a study of cytomegalovirus exposure and HLA in healthy donors. Study-level findings and limits: Based on reports, TCR beta sequences accurately predicted HLA-A and HLA-B alleles for most subjects.

Per the germline V gene, CDR1 is SGHDT and CDR2 is YYEEEE. The CDR3 is 12 amino acids. V gave up 3 bases and J gave up 6 bases, with 7 bases separating them. The receptor was derived from a woman in her 30s in good health and CMV-seronegative. The V and J genes are TRBV5-6 and TRBJ2-1; D unclear. Sequenced input: PBMCs. The CDR3 DNA reads as TGTGCCAGCAGCTACTCACGCAATGAGCAGTTCTTC. Translation gives CASSYSRNEQFF.